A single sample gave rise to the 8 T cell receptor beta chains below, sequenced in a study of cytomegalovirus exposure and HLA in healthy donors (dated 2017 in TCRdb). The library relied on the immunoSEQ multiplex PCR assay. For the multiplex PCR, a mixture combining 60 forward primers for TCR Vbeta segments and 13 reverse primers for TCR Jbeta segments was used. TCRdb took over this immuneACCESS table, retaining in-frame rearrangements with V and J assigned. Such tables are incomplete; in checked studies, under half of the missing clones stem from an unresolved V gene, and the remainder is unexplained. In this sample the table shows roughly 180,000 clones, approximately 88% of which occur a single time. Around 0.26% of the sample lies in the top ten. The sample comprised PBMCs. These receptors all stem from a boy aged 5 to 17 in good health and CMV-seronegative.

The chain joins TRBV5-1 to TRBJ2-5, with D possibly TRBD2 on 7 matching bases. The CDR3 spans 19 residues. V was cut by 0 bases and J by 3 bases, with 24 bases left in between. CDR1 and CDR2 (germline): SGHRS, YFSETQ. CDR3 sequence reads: CASSLVTRGGPALKETQYF. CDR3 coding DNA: TGCGCCAGCAGCTTGGTCACTAGGGGGGGCCCTGCTCTTAAAGAGACCCAGTACTTC.

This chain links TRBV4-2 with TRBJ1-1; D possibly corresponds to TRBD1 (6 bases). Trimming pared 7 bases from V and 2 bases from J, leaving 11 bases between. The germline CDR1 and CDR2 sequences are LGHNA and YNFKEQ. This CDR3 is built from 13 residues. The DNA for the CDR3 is TGTGCCAGCACACAGGGTTTCAACACTGAAGCTTTCTTT. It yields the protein CASTQGFNTEAFF.

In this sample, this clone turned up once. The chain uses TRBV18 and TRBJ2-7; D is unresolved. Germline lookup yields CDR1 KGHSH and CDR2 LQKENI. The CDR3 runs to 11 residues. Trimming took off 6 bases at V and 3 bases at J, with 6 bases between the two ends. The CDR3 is CASSFRYEQYF. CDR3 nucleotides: TGTGCCAGCTCGTTCCGCTACGAGCAGTACTTC.

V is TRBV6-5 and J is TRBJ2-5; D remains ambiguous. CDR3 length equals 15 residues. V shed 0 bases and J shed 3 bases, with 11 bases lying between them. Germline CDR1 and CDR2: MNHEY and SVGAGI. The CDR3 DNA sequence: TGTGCCAGCAGTTACTCGATAGCCGAGAAAGAGACCCAGTACTTC. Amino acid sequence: CASSYSIAEKETQYF.

CDR3 nucleotide sequence: TGTGCCAGCAGCCAGGGCTACAATGAGCAGTTCTTC. Translated, it gives CASSQGYNEQFF. V and J are TRBV27 and TRBJ2-1, with D tentatively TRBD1 (5 bases). Germline V lookup: CDR1 MNHEY, CDR2 SMNVEV (reference sequence). Trimming shortened V by 6 bases and J by 3 bases, and 6 bases separated the two germline ends. The CDR3 is 12 amino acids.

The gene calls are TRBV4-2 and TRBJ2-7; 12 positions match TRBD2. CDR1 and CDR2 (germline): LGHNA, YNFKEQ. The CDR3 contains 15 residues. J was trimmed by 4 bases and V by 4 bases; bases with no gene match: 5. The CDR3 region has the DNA TGTGCCAGCAGCCTAGGACTAGCGGGAAATTACGAGCAGTACTTC. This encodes CASSLGLAGNYEQYF.

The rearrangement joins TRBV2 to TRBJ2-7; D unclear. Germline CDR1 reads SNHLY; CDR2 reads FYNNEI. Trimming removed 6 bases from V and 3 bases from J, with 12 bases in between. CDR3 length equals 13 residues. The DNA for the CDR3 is TGTGCCAGCAGGGGTCCCCCGGGCTACGAGCAGTACTTC. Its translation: CASRGPPGYEQYF.

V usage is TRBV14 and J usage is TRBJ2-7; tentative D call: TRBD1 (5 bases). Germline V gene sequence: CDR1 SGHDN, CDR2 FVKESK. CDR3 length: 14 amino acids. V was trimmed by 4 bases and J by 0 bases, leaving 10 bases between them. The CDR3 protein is CASSRRGNSYEQYF. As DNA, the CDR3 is TGTGCCAGCAGCCGAAGGGGAAACTCCTACGAGCAGTACTTC.